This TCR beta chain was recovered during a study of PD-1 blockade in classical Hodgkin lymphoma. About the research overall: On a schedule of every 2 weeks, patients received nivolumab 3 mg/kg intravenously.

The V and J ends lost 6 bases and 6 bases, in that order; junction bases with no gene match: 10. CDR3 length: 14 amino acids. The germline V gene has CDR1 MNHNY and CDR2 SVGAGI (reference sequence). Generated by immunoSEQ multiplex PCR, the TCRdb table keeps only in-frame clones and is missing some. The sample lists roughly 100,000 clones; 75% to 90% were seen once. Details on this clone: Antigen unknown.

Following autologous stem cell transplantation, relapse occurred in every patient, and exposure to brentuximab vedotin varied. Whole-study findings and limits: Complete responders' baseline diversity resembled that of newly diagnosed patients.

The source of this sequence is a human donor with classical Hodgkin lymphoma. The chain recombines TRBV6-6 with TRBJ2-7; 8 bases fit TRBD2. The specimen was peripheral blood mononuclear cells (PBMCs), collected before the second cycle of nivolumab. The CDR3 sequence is CASRLGLAGAEQYF. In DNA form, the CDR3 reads TGTGCCAGCAGATTAGGACTAGCCGGAGCCGAGCAGTACTTC.